The T cell receptor beta chain described here comes from a study of blood T cell repertoires in COVID-19. Overall study context: There were acute and convalescent COVID-19 samples, and they came from the United States, Italy and Spain.

In the original processing: Amplification with reference gene primers provided the estimates of nucleated cell counts. The assay was immunoSEQ multiplex PCR, and TCRdb's table has in-frame clones only and misses some. V, J and clone size are those of that table, while D and trimming were read from the DNA. This table holds 95,000 to 150,000 clones, around 83% found once. Seattle enrolled patients during active infection and tracked them longitudinally. Trimming took 4 bases from V and 2 from J, leaving 11 bases between them. The germline V gene encodes CDR1 LGHDT and CDR2 YNNKEL (reference sequence). There are 15 residues in the CDR3.

Sample: peripheral blood. This chain connects TRBV3-1 (or the pseudogene TRBV3-2) to TRBJ2-2; D might be TRBD1 (5 bases). This receptor was obtained from an elderly woman with COVID-19, enrolled during active disease. The CDR3 sequence: CASSLNGQNTGELFF. Written as DNA, the CDR3 is TGTGCCAGCAGCCTTAACGGACAAAACACCGGGGAGCTGTTTTTT.